The 15 T cell receptor beta chains presented below share a single source sample, sequenced in a study of T cells in Graves' hyperthyroidism and ophthalmopathy. Researchers amplified the TCR beta CDR3 regions from RNA transcripts. Primed by the HTBI set, a first-round RT-PCR was run on the TCR CDR3. TCRdb re-analysed the multiplex PCR reads in MiXCR, keeping a single row per CDR3 protein. This table holds about 640,000 distinct CDR3 sequences, around 20% found once. The sample was blood. The receptors here all came from a man aged 25 to 40 with Graves' ophthalmopathy.

The rearrangement uses TRBV6-1 and TRBJ2-5; a weak D match, TRBD2 (5 bases). V was trimmed by 11 bases and J by 11 bases, leaving 15 bases between them. Germline CDR1 and CDR2: MNHNS and SASEGT. CDR3 size: 10 residues. CDR3 residues: CACGPREQYF. The CDR3 region has the DNA TGTGCCTGTGGGCCAAGGGAGCAGTACTTC.

In this sample, this clonotype turned up a few times. CDR3 DNA sequence: TGTGCCAGCAGCCGTGGATCGGAGTACGAGCAGTACTTC. It encodes CASSRGSEYEQYF. This chain links TRBV7-2 with TRBJ2-7; D gene uncertain. The CDR3 length is 13 residues. Germline values: CDR1 SGHTA, CDR2 FQGNSA. Deletions cut 5 bases from V and 4 bases from J, with 12 bases between.

This clonotype was detected only a few times. The CDR3 DNA is TGTGCCAGCAGTTACCCAACTTCAGGGGGCACTGAAGCTTTCTTT. Translated: CASSYPTSGGTEAFF. This chain uses TRBV6-6 with TRBJ1-1, with 7 bases identical to TRBD1. This CDR3 spans 15 amino acids. J was trimmed by 4 bases and V by 2 bases; bases with no gene match: 7. The germline V gene encodes CDR1 MNHNY and CDR2 SVGAGI (reference sequence).

A few counts support this clonotype. The V call is TRBV10-3, the J call TRBJ2-1, with 14 bases that match TRBD2. The V gene end was trimmed by 4 bases and the J gene end by 8 bases; junction bases not matched to a gene: 4. There are 15 residues in the CDR3. CDR1 and CDR2 from the germline V gene are ENHRY and SYGVKD. The CDR3 DNA is TGTGCCATCAGTGCAGGGACTAGCGGGAGTGATGAGCAGTTCTTC. Protein: CAISAGTSGSDEQFF.

This chain connects TRBV28 to TRBJ2-1, with 13 nucleotides matching TRBD2. This CDR3 is 15 amino acids long. Germline V gene sequence: CDR1 MDHEN, CDR2 SYDVKM. With 7 bases clipped from V and 13 bases from J, the junction kept 13 bases outside the gene matches. The CDR3 protein is CASTTGTSGIIIQFF. Here the CDR3 DNA reads TGTGCCAGCACAACCGGGACTAGCGGGATAATAATCCAGTTCTTC.

This clonotype was seen only a few times. The chain is built from TRBV29-1 and TRBJ1-5, with 12 positions matching TRBD1. The ends lost 6 bases at V and 1 base at J; junction bases unmatched: 1. From germline, CDR1 is SQVTM and CDR2 ANQGSEA. The CDR3 spans 14 residues. The CDR3: CSVGQGASNQPQHF. The CDR3 DNA reads as TGCAGCGTGGGACAGGGGGCGAGCAATCAGCCCCAGCATTTT.

The chain has TRBV4-1 and TRBJ2-7, with D unclear. Germline V lookup: CDR1 MGHRA, CDR2 YSYEKL. The CDR3 is 12 residues long. The V and J ends lost 0 bases and 5 bases respectively, with 5 bases between them. Here the CDR3 reads CASSQDGNEQYF. In nucleotides, the CDR3 is TGCGCCAGCAGCCAAGACGGTAACGAGCAGTACTTC.

In its sample, this clonotype was seen a few times. The genes are TRBV28 and TRBJ1-4, with 7 bases fitting TRBD1. The germline gives CDR1 MDHEN, CDR2 SYDVKM. The J segment lost 2 bases and the V segment lost 5 bases, leaving 8 bases of the junction unmatched. The CDR3 is 16 amino acids. The CDR3 region is CASSPTWDSTNEKLFF. CDR3 DNA: TGTGCCAGCAGTCCAACCTGGGACAGTACTAATGAAAAACTGTTTTTT. Using reference TRBV28 and TRBJ1-4 for the parts outside the CDR3, the full variable domain is DVKVTQSSRYLVKRTGEKVFLECVQDMDHENMFWYRQDPGLGLRLIYFSYDVKMKEKGDIPEGYSVSREKKERFSLILESASTNQTSMYLCASSPTWDSTNEKLFFGSGTQLSVL.

This clonotype was recorded at least ten times. The V and J genes are TRBV12-3 or TRBV12-4 and TRBJ2-2; tentatively, D is TRBD2 (5 bases). V was pared by 2 bases and J by 5 bases, with 21 bases between. The CDR3 spans 18 residues. The CDR3 here is CASSLLRRSGKTTGELFF. In nucleotides, the CDR3 is TGTGCCAGCAGTTTATTGCGTCGGAGCGGAAAAACGACCGGGGAGCTGTTTTTT.

This clonotype appeared a few times. The V and J genes are TRBV9 and TRBJ1-2; 7 nucleotides match TRBD1. V trimming: 0 bases; J trimming: 8 bases; junction bases outside the gene matches: 4. This CDR3 has 13 amino acids. CDR1 is SGDLS and CDR2 is YYNGEE in the germline V gene. CDR3: CASSVGDRGGYTF. For the CDR3, the DNA is TGTGCCAGCAGCGTAGGGGACAGAGGGGGCTACACCTTC.

V and J are TRBV6-1 and TRBJ1-4; possibly TRBD1 for D (5 bases). Trimming removed 5 bases at V and 6 bases at J, with 22 bases between. CDR3 length equals 17 residues. The germline V gene encodes CDR1 MNHNS and CDR2 SASEGT. DNA for the CDR3: TGTGCCAGCAGTTCCCCGGGAGGGGCCCGAAGGGATGAAAAACTGTTTTTT. Translating it yields CASSSPGGARRDEKLFF.

The rearrangement uses TRBV11-1 and TRBJ2-6; 7 nucleotides line up with TRBD1. V was clipped by 7 bases and J by 0 bases; unmatched bases: 6. The CDR3 loop spans 16 amino acids. Germline CDR1 reads SGHAT; CDR2 reads FQDESV (reference sequence). The CDR3 here is CASKGRGNSGANVLTF. For the CDR3, the DNA is TGTGCCAGCAAGGGCAGGGGGAACTCTGGGGCCAACGTCCTGACTTTC.

Details on this clonotype: A much larger clone sits a single nucleotide away, making a read error possible. This CDR3 fails to terminate in the conserved phenylalanine or tryptophan, so it likely reflects a read error. The chain carries TRBV28 and TRBJ2-5, with 7 bases fitting TRBD2. Germline V CDR1 and CDR2: MDHEN, SYDVKM. CDR3 length: 16 amino acids. The J segment lost 1 base and the V segment lost 5 bases, leaving 10 bases of the junction unmatched. This chain's CDR3 is CASSPLREDVQETQYC. The CDR3 DNA sequence: TGTGCCAGCAGTCCTCTTCGGGAGGACGTCCAAGAGACCCAGTACTGC.

J is TRBJ2-2 and V is TRBV11-2; weak D call: TRBD1 (6 bases). V gave up 8 bases and J gave up 0 bases, with 13 bases separating them. The CDR3 covers 15 residues. The germline V gene encodes CDR1 SGHAT and CDR2 FQNNGV. The CDR3 coding sequence is TGTGCCAGCTGTTGGGACACCACGAACACCGGGGAGCTGTTTTTT. Translated, it gives CASCWDTTNTGELFF.

This clonotype was found many times. CDR3 nucleotide sequence: TGTGCCAGCAGCCTGTTAGCGGGAGGGGCTGATGAGCAGTTCTTC. This gives the protein CASSLLAGGADEQFF. The chain has TRBV5-6 and TRBJ2-1; 11 bases match TRBD2. The CDR3 consists of 15 residues. The germline CDR1 and CDR2 sequences are SGHDT and YYEEEE. Unmatched junction bases numbered 8, after V lost 4 bases and J lost 8 bases.